A selection of T cell receptor beta chains follows, all from one sample in a study of blood T cell repertoires in COVID-19. The protocol was immunoSEQ multiplex PCR, while the TCRdb copy is restricted to in-frame clones and leaves out a portion. This sample yields 50,000 or so clones, of which more than 70% are seen a single time; 20% to 25% belongs to the top ten. Sequencing was performed on peripheral blood. These receptor sequences come from a woman aged 80 or over with acute or convalescent COVID-19. The CDR3 runs from the conserved cysteine through the conserved F or W. The order of the fields is D gene, V gene, J gene, clone size, CDR3 DNA, CDR3 protein. D genes are given only for firm matches. Only some rows state a clone size, as once, few, many or a class for expanded clones.

-	TRBV7-9	TRBJ1-1	-	TGTGCCAGCAGCTTAGCGCTTGGCGGGAGCACTGAAGCTTTCTTT	CASSLALGGSTEAFF
TRBD2	TRBV7-2	TRBJ2-1	-	TGTGCCAGCAGCATCGGGGGAGCGGGGGGGCTTAATGAGCAGTTCTTC	CASSIGGAGGLNEQFF
-	TRBV7-6	TRBJ2-1	few	TGTGCCAGCAGCCCGGGACTGAAAACTAGCTCCTACAATGAGCAGTTCTTC	CASSPGLKTSSYNEQFF
TRBD1	TRBV10-3	TRBJ1-5	-	TGTGCCATCAGCCCGGGACAGGGTGAGAATCAGCCCCAGCATTTT	CAISPGQGENQPQHF
-	TRBV9	TRBJ2-3	-	TGTGCCAGCAGCGCTGCGGTGTCGACCACAGATACGCAGTATTTT	CASSAAVSTTDTQYF
TRBD1	TRBV19	TRBJ2-2	-	TGTGCCAGTAGTACAGGGACAGGGTTCGGGGAGCTGTTTTTT	CASSTGTGFGELFF
TRBD1	TRBV7-3	TRBJ2-5	-	TGTGCCAGCAGCGCGGGACAGGGGGCAGAGACCCAGTACTTC	CASSAGQGAETQYF
TRBD1	TRBV19	TRBJ1-5	once	TGTGCCAGTAGTCTCCGGGACAGGGAGTTAGGACAGCCCCAGCATTTT	CASSLRDRELGQPQHF
TRBD2	TRBV7-2	TRBJ2-1	-	TGTGCCAGCAGCTTAGTGTGGACTAGCGGATACAATGAGCAGTTCTTC	CASSLVWTSGYNEQFF
-	TRBV7-7	TRBJ1-4	-	TGTGCTAGCAGCCAAACAGGGACTAATGAAAAACTGTTTTTT	CASSQTGTNEKLFF
TRBD1	TRBV2	TRBJ1-2	once	TGTGCCAGCAGTGCCGACAGGGGCCCTAACTATGGCTACACCTTC	CASSADRGPNYGYTF
TRBD1	TRBV30	TRBJ1-1	-	TGTGCCTGGTGGAGACAGGGGACGAACACTGAAGCTTTCTTT	CAWWRQGTNTEAFF
-	TRBV2	TRBJ2-5	-	TGTGCCAGCAGTGTAGCCAGGATCCAAGAGACCCAGTACTTC	CASSVARIQETQYF
-	TRBV5-1	TRBJ1-1	-	TGCGCCAGCAGCGGTGGAAACAGGGACACTGAAGCTTTCTTT	CASSGGNRDTEAFF
TRBD1	TRBV20-1	TRBJ1-2	-	TGCAGTGCTAGTTGGCAGGGGGGCTATGGCTACACCTTC	CSASWQGGYGYTF
TRBD1	TRBV30	TRBJ2-7	-	TGTGCCTGGTTAGGACAGGGGCACTACGAGCAGTACTTC	CAWLGQGHYEQYF
TRBD2	TRBV5-1	TRBJ2-1	-	TGCGCCAGCAGCGTTAGCGGGGGTTCCTACAATGAGCAGTTCTTC	CASSVSGGSYNEQFF
-	TRBV19	TRBJ1-2	-	TGTGCCAGTAGTATAGACGGGGGAGGCTATGGCTACACCTTC	CASSIDGGGYGYTF
-	TRBV27	TRBJ2-1	-	TGTGCCAGCAGTGAGGGGGTAGGGGACAATGAGCAGTTCTTC	CASSEGVGDNEQFF
TRBD2	TRBV7-9	TRBJ2-3	-	TGTGCCAGCAGCTTCGGGGAATCTCGGGGGGGCGGTACGCAGTATTTT	CASSFGESRGGGTQYF
-	TRBV3-1/TRBV3-2	TRBJ2-5	-	TGTGCCAGCAGCCAAGGGATTGGTAGAGCGAAAGAGACCCAGTACTTC	CASSQGIGRAKETQYF
TRBD1	TRBV5-1	TRBJ1-1	few	TGCGCCAGCAGCCTATATGGGGGACAGACGAACACTGAAGCTTTCTTT	CASSLYGGQTNTEAFF
TRBD2	TRBV3-1/TRBV3-2	TRBJ2-7	once	TGTGCCAGCAGCCTGGGACTAGCGGGGCCCAACGAGCAGTACTTC	CASSLGLAGPNEQYF
-	TRBV7-8	TRBJ2-7	-	TGTGCCAGCAGCTTAGAGGGGCGGCGGGGGCGGTACGAGCAGTACTTC	CASSLEGRRGRYEQYF
TRBD2	TRBV24-1	TRBJ2-3	-	TGTGCCACCAGTGACCGGACTAGCGGGAGAGGAGATACGCAGTATTTT	CATSDRTSGRGDTQYF
TRBD1	TRBV7-2	TRBJ1-4	-	TGTGCCAGCAGCTTTCGTCCGGGACAGATTAATGAAAAACTGTTTTTT	CASSFRPGQINEKLFF
-	TRBV28	TRBJ2-1	-	TGTGCCAGCAGTTTAGGAGGGGTCAATGAGCAGTTCTTC	CASSLGGVNEQFF
TRBD1	TRBV15	TRBJ1-1	few	TGTGCCACCAGCGCACGACAGGGGGCGGGAGGGGAAGCTTTCTTT	CATSARQGAGGEAFF
-	TRBV28	TRBJ1-3	-	TGTGCCAGCAGTAGCCAGGGGTCTGGAAACACCATATATTTT	CASSSQGSGNTIYF
-	TRBV20-1	TRBJ2-7	-	TGCAGTGCTAGTATACCTAGCGTAGGCTACGAGCAGTACTTC	CSASIPSVGYEQYF
TRBD2	TRBV7-9	TRBJ2-5	-	TGTGCCAGCGACACTAGCGGGGTTGAGACCCAGTACTTC	CASDTSGVETQYF
-	TRBV6-1	TRBJ1-5	-	TGTGCCAGCAGTGGGACGGCGGGCCAATATTGGGGCAATCAGCCCCAGCATTTT	CASSGTAGQYWGNQPQHF
-	TRBV5-1	TRBJ2-3	-	TGCGCCAGCAGCGCCGGACTACCCACAGATACGCAGTATTTT	CASSAGLPTDTQYF
TRBD1	TRBV6-4	TRBJ1-1	once	TGTGCCAGCAAACCGGGACAGGGAAAATTCCCAAGCTCGAACACTGAAGCTTTCTTT	CASKPGQGKFPSSNTEAFF
-	TRBV2	TRBJ1-4	-	TGTGCCAGCAGTGCCAGACAGGCGTCGAATGAAAAACTGTTTTTT	CASSARQASNEKLFF
TRBD1	TRBV7-3	TRBJ2-5	few	TGTGCCAGCAGCTTAACGGGACAGGGGGCGTTCGGGGAGACCCAGTACTTC	CASSLTGQGAFGETQYF
-	TRBV10-1	TRBJ1-4	-	TGCGCCAGCAGTCGTGGATCGGGGGAACTGTTTTTT	CASSRGSGELFF
-	TRBV11-1	TRBJ2-5	-	TGTGCCAGCAACCCTCCTGGGGGGGAGACCCAGTACTTC	CASNPPGGETQYF
-	TRBV3-1/TRBV3-2	TRBJ2-3	-	TGTGCCAGCAGCCAAGACGGAAGTAGCGGCACAGATACGCAGTATTTT	CASSQDGSSGTDTQYF
TRBD1	TRBV29-1	TRBJ1-1	-	TGCAGCGTATTCGACAGGGGGCGCGACACTGAAGCTTTCTTT	CSVFDRGRDTEAFF
TRBD1	TRBV6-5	TRBJ2-4	-	TGTGCCATCAGCAGGGGGATAGCCAAAAACATTCAGTACTTC	CAISRGIAKNIQYF
TRBD2	TRBV6-2/TRBV6-3	TRBJ2-3	few	TGTGCCAGCAGTTACGTGCTAGCGGGGCTGACAGATACGCAGTATTTT	CASSYVLAGLTDTQYF
TRBD1	TRBV7-3	TRBJ2-3	-	TGTGCCAGCAGCACCACAGGGGCTTGGGCAGATACGCAGTATTTT	CASSTTGAWADTQYF
-	TRBV9	TRBJ2-2	-	TGTGCCAGCGAGGACATAACGAACACCGGGGAGCTGTTTTTT	CASEDITNTGELFF
TRBD2	TRBV9	TRBJ2-3	-	TGTGCCAGCAGCGTCGGGGGGTACACAGATACGCAGTATTTT	CASSVGGYTDTQYF
TRBD2	TRBV2	TRBJ2-1	-	TGTGCCGGAGCGGGAGCCCCCCATATGGGGAATGAGCAGTTCTTC	CAGAGAPHMGNEQFF
TRBD2	TRBV19	TRBJ2-3	-	TGTGCCAGTAGTATATACCCCTCCGCTAGCGGGAGGGCCTATCCCCCTACGCAGTATTTT	CASSIYPSASGRAYPPTQYF
-	TRBV7-3	TRBJ2-3	-	TGTGCCAGCAGCAAGGGGGCGGGGATTAGCACAGATACGCAGTATTTT	CASSKGAGISTDTQYF
-	TRBV9	TRBJ1-5	-	TGTGCCAGCAGCGTAGGGTTGGACAGAAATCAGCCCCAGCATTTT	CASSVGLDRNQPQHF
-	TRBV30	TRBJ1-2	-	TGTGCCTCGAGCGGCTATGGCTACACCTTC	CASSGYGYTF
TRBD1	TRBV9	TRBJ2-1	-	TGTGCCAGCAGCGTAGGCCGGGCAGGGGGCCTCGATGAGCAGTTCTTC	CASSVGRAGGLDEQFF
TRBD1	TRBV11-1	TRBJ2-7	-	TGTGCCAGCAGTCCCCACAGGGGGTTGGACGAGCAGTACTTC	CASSPHRGLDEQYF
-	TRBV4-1	TRBJ2-5	few	TGCGCCAGCAGCCAAGCGGGAGAAGAGACCCAGTACTTC	CASSQAGEETQYF
TRBD1	TRBV9	TRBJ1-4	-	TGTGCCAGCAGCGTAAGGGGCGGACAGGGGGTAGGAGAAAAACTGTTTTTT	CASSVRGGQGVGEKLFF